Given below is one T cell receptor beta chain in context. Its antigen is currently not known. The sample holds no much larger clone one base away, and base qualities are not on file. This specimen comes from a study of technical replicates of blood from a few donors (dated by TCRdb to 2015 to 2018). The library was generated by the immunoSEQ multiplex PCR assay. The source is immuneACCESS, and TCRdb retained only in-frame sequences with V and J called. Part of the clones is not carried over; for the studies checked, unresolved V genes explain less than half of this, and the remainder is unexplained. The sample has around 49,000 clones on record, 90% to 96% of them singletons. The top ten constitute about 0.39% of the sample. The sequenced sample was T cells isolated from PBMCs. The TCR was taken from a human donor in good health.

The sequence in DNA is TGTGCCAGCAGCTTGAGCGGAACCTACAATGAGCAGTTCTTC. It translates to CASSLSGTYNEQFF. The chain links TRBV5-4 with TRBJ2-1; tentative D gene TRBD2, with 5 bases matching. Trimming costs V 1 base and J 2 bases, and their ends lie 7 bases apart. The CDR3 sequence holds 14 residues, the cysteine and phenylalanine included. CDR3 DNA only is kept here, 42 bases in frame from base 1. CDR1 and CDR2, per the germline V gene (reference sequence), are SGHNT and YYREEE.